The T cell receptor (beta chain) under discussion was sequenced for a study of shared clonotypes between healthy human individuals. Study-level points and caveats: Estimated richness was generally greater in naive than memory subsets. Large depth notwithstanding, sorted-subset sequencing proved incomplete by rarefaction.

Profiled with immunoSEQ multiplex PCR; TCRdb holds only in-frame clones, not every one. The sample has over a million clones, around 82% seen once. The sample holds one count of this clone. Its antigen is still unknown. Germline V CDR1 and CDR2: MDHEN, SYDVKM. V lost 5 bases, J lost 8 bases, and 15 bases stayed unmatched. CDR3 length: 17 residues. There were no recent acute infections or vaccinations among the donors, who were healthy HIV-negative adults. The sample comprised memory CD4+ T cells from PBMCs. Subset reported: CD45RA-negative fraction. This TCR was recovered from a man in his late teens or twenties in good health. Some clones in this sample may be carry-over from other donors' samples. The V and J genes are TRBV28 and TRBJ2-3; 11 positions match TRBD2. The DNA of the CDR3 is TGTGCCAGCAGTCACCTGGGACTAGCGGAGACTAGGGGTACGCAGTATTTT. It translates to CASSHLGLAETRGTQYF. The full variable domain, with the rest looked up from reference TRBV28 and TRBJ2-3, is DVKVTQSSRYLVKRTGEKVFLECVQDMDHENMFWYRQDPGLGLRLIYFSYDVKMKEKGDIPEGYSVSREKKERFSLILESASTNQTSMYLCASSHLGLAETRGTQYFGPGTRLTVL.